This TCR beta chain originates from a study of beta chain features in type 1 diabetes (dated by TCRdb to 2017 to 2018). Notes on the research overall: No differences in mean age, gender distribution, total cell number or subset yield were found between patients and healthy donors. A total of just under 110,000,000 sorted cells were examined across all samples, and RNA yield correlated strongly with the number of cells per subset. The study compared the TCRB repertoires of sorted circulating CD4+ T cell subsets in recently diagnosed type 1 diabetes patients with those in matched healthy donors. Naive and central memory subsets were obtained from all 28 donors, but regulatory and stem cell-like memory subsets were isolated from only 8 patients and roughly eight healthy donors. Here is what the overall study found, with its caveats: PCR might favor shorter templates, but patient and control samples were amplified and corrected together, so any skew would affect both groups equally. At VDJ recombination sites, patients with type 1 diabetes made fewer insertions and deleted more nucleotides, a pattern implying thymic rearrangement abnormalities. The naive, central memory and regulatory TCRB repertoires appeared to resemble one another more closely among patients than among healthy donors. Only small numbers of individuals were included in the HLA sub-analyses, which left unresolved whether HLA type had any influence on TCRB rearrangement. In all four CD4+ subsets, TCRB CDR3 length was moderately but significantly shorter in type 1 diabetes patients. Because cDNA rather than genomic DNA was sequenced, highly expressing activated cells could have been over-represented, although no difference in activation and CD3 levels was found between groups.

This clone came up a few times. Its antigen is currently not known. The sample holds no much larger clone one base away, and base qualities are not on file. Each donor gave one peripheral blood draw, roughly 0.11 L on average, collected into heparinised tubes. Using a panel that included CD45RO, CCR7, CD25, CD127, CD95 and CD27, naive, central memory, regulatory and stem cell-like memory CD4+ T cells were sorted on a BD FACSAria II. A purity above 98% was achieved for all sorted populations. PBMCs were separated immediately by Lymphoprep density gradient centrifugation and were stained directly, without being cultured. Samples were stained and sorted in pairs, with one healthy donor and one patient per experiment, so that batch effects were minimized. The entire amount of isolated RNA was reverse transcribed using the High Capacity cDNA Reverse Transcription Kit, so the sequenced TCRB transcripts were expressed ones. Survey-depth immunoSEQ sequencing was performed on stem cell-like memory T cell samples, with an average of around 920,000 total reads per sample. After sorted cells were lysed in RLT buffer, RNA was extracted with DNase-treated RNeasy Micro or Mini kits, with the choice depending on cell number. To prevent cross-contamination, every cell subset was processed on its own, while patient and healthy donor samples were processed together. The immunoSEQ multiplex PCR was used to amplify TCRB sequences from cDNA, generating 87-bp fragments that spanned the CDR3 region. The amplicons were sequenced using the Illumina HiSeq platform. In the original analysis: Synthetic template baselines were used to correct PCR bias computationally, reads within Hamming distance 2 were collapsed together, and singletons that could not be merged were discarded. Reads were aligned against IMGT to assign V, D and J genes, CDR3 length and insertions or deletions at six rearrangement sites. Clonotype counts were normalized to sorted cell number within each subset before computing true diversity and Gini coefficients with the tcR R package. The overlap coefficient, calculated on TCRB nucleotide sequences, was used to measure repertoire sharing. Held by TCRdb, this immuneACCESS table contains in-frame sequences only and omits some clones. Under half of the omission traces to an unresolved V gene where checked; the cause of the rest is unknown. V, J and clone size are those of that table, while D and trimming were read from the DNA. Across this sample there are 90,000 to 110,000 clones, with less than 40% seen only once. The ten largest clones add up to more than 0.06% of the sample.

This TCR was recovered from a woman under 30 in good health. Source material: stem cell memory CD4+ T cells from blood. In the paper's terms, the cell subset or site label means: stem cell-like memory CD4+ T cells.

The CDR3 protein sequence reads: CASSVVRRDGELFF. The sequence in DNA is TGTGCCAGCAGCGTAGTCCGGCGGGACGGGGAGCTGTTTTTT. The sequence links TRBV9 to TRBJ2-2; the D gene is perhaps TRBD2, on 6 matching bases. CDR1 and CDR2, looked up from the germline V gene, are SGDLS and YYNGEE. There are 14 amino acids in the CDR3, from cysteine to phenylalanine inclusive. This entry keeps only the CDR3 DNA: 42 bases, framed from base 1. V loses 0 bases of germline sequence and J loses 7 bases, and the interval between the two ends is 10 bases.